This T cell receptor beta chain was captured in a study of shared clonotypes between healthy human individuals. Study at large: A couple of women and three men aged 18 to 49 made up the donors. CD4 naive and memory got three plates each, CD8 naive two, CD8 memory one. Points from the study as a whole: The study's rarefaction showed incomplete sorted-subset sequencing despite large depth.

Using immunoSEQ multiplex PCR, the repertoire was profiled, and TCRdb retains in-frame clones only, with some absent. The sample has about 2.1 million clones, around 95% seen once; the top ten hold around 1.7%. CDR3 length: 15 amino acids. In germline, CDR1 is LGHNA, CDR2 YSLEER. The V and J ends lost 4 bases and 8 bases, in that order; junction bases with no gene match: 8. Naive-designated CD8 cells lacked CD45RO, were positively enriched for CCR7, and omitted terminally differentiated effector memory CD45RA+ cells. Those who donated, Caucasian adults without exception, all lived in Nashville, Tennessee. Worth noting for this clone: Its antigen remains unknown.

The clonotype comes from a man in his late teens or twenties in good health. Some clones in this sample may be carry-over from other donors' samples. The chain employs TRBV4-3 and TRBJ2-1; TRBD2 agrees at 10 bases. Sequencing input: naive CD8+ T cells from PBMCs. CDR3 sequence (DNA): TGCGCCAGCAGCCCTCTAGCGGGAGTTCTCGATGAGCAGTTCTTC. Amino acid sequence: CASSPLAGVLDEQFF.